This T cell receptor beta chain was documented in a study of sequential checkpoint blockade in melanoma. The treatment was: randomized to nivolumab then ipilimumab (arm A) or the reverse (arm B). Sorted cells were live CD3+CD8+, lacking CD19 and CD56, from PBMCs. This clone appeared a single time. Sequencing was performed with immunoSEQ multiplex PCR; in TCRdb, only in-frame clones are kept and a portion is missing. This sample has under 12,000 clones, with around four fifths found just once. The clonotype comes from a human donor with melanoma. Specimen: CD8+ T cells sorted from blood (inferred from file names), collected from a patient given nivolumab and ipilimumab in sequence.

CDR3 region: CASVSMGREGVNEQFF. The CDR3 region has the DNA TGTGCCAGCGTATCCATGGGGCGGGAGGGGGTCAATGAGCAGTTCTTC. This chain uses TRBV27 with TRBJ2-1, with 9 bases fitting TRBD2. V gave up 8 bases and J gave up 6 bases; unmatched junction bases: 14. CDR3 length: 16 amino acids. Germline V gives CDR1 MNHEY, CDR2 SMNVEV (reference sequence).